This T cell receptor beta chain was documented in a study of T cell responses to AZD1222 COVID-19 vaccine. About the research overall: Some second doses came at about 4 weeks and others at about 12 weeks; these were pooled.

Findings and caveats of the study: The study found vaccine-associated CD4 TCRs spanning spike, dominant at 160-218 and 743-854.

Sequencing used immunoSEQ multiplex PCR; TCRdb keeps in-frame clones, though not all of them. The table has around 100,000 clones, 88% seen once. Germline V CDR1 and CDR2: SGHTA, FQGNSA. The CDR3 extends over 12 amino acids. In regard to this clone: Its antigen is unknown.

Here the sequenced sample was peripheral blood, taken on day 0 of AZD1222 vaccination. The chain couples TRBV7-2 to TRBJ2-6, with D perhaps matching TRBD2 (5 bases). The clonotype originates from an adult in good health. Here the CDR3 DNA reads TGTGCTCGGGGAAGCGGGGCCAACGTCCTGACTTTC. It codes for CARGSGANVLTF.